The rows below give T cell receptor beta chains drawn from one sample of a study of cytomegalovirus exposure and HLA in healthy donors. TCRdb's table, derived via immunoSEQ multiplex PCR, lists solely in-frame clones and lacks some. This table holds some 150,000 clones, about 88% found once. The sequenced sample was PBMCs. All receptors come from a man between 18 and 29 years old in good health and CMV-seronegative. The CDR3 runs from the conserved cysteine through the conserved F or W. D genes are given only for firm matches. The size of a clone is reported for some rows only, either as once, few or many, or as a class for expanded clones.

>TRBJ2-5|TRBV7-9|NA|NA
CASSLSGGETQYF
TGTGCCAGCAGCTTAAGTGGGGGGGAGACCCAGTACTTC
>TRBJ1-5|TRBV28|NA|NA
CASSFTGRQSQPQHF
TGTGCCAGCAGTTTCACTGGCAGACAAAGCCAGCCCCAGCATTTT
>TRBJ1-2|TRBV19|NA|TRBD1
CATIQGAYGYTF
TGTGCCACCATACAGGGGGCCTATGGCTACACCTTC
>TRBJ2-5|TRBV27|NA|TRBD2
CASRLAGGVETQYF
TGTGCCAGCAGGTTAGCGGGAGGGGTGGAGACCCAGTACTTC
>TRBJ1-5|TRBV28|once|TRBD1
CASSITRTGGDQPQHF
TGTGCCAGCAGTATTACCAGGACAGGGGGCGATCAGCCCCAGCATTTT
>TRBJ1-1|TRBV6-1|NA|NA
CASSESRGEAFF
TGTGCCAGCAGTGAAAGTCGCGGTGAAGCTTTCTTT
>TRBJ2-2|TRBV6-1|NA|NA
CASSAGQTSGELFF
TGTGCCAGCAGCGCCGGACAGACATCCGGGGAGCTGTTTTTT
>TRBJ1-1|TRBV19|NA|NA
CATKIRGHLNTEAFF
TGTGCCACAAAAATTCGGGGACATTTGAACACTGAAGCTTTCTTT
>TRBJ1-1|TRBV29-1|NA|TRBD1
CSVENRGETEAFF
TGCAGCGTTGAAAACAGGGGAGAAACTGAAGCTTTCTTT
>TRBJ2-3|TRBV11-2|NA|TRBD2
CASSLIAGVEDTQYF
TGTGCCAGCAGCTTAATAGCGGGAGTTGAAGATACGCAGTATTTT
>TRBJ2-1|TRBV30|NA|TRBD2
CAWQTRLAGYNEQFF
TGTGCCTGGCAAACCCGACTAGCGGGATACAATGAGCAGTTCTTC
>TRBJ1-4|TRBV5-8|NA|NA
CASSFGAAAKKLFF
TGTGCCAGCAGCTTTGGGGCAGCTGCGAAAAAACTGTTTTTT
>TRBJ1-2|TRBV25-1|NA|NA
CASSGKAGVLPSGYTF
TGTGCCAGCAGTGGGAAGGCAGGGGTCCTACCGAGTGGCTACACCTTC
>TRBJ2-1|TRBV7-2|NA|TRBD2
CASSFPAGGDNEQFF
TGTGCCAGCAGCTTTCCCGCGGGAGGGGACAATGAGCAGTTCTTC
>TRBJ1-4|TRBV10-1|NA|TRBD1
CATSVTGINEKLFF
TGCGCCACCTCCGTGACAGGGATTAATGAAAAACTGTTTTTT
>TRBJ1-4|TRBV2|NA|TRBD1
CASSSLQGEWEKLFF
TGTGCCAGCAGTTCACTACAGGGGGAATGGGAAAAACTGTTTTTT
>TRBJ2-7|TRBV27|NA|TRBD2
CASSFSGRAYEQYF
TGTGCCAGCAGTTTTAGCGGGAGGGCCTACGAGCAGTACTTC
>TRBJ1-2|TRBV28|NA|NA
CASSLTDYGYTF
TGTGCCAGCAGTTTAACAGACTATGGCTACACCTTC
>TRBJ1-2|TRBV14|NA|NA
CASSQGGWNYGYTF
TGTGCCAGCAGCCAAGGAGGCTGGAACTATGGCTACACCTTC
>TRBJ1-2|TRBV28|NA|NA
CASSLIPLQGRNGYTF
TGTGCCAGCAGTTTAATCCCACTACAGGGTCGTAATGGCTACACCTTC
>TRBJ1-6|TRBV5-1|NA|NA
CASSTSPTGVRNSPLHF
TGCGCCAGCAGCACCAGCCCGACCGGGGTGAGGAATTCACCCCTCCACTTT
>TRBJ2-2|TRBV7-6|NA|NA
CASSTRGGANTGELFF
TGTGCCAGCAGCACCCGCGGAGGGGCGAACACCGGGGAGCTGTTTTTT
>TRBJ2-2|TRBV10-3|NA|TRBD2
CAISESETSGVTGELFF
TGTGCCATCAGTGAGTCGGAGACTAGCGGGGTAACCGGGGAGCTGTTTTTT
>TRBJ1-1|TRBV19|few|TRBD1
CASSMGQGYTEAFF
TGTGCCAGTAGTATGGGACAGGGCTACACTGAAGCTTTCTTT
>TRBJ2-5|TRBV7-8|NA|TRBD2
CASSSKLAVQETQYF
TGTGCCAGCAGCTCGAAACTAGCGGTCCAAGAGACCCAGTACTTC
>TRBJ2-5|TRBV19|NA|TRBD1
CASSMNGRQGASETQYF
TGTGCCAGTAGTATGAACGGACGACAGGGGGCCTCAGAGACCCAGTACTTC
>TRBJ2-2|TRBV19|once|NA
CASSLGQNTGELFF
TGTGCCAGTAGTTTGGGACAGAACACCGGGGAGCTGTTTTTT
>TRBJ2-7|TRBV15|NA|TRBD2
CATSRGDLAGGPREQYF
TGTGCCACCAGCAGAGGGGACCTAGCGGGAGGGCCCCGCGAGCAGTACTTC
>TRBJ2-3|TRBV19|NA|NA
CASRKLEATDTQYF
TGTGCCAGTAGAAAGTTGGAGGCAACCGATACGCAGTATTTT
>TRBJ2-7|TRBV7-2|NA|TRBD2
CASSFGTSGSEQYF
TGTGCCAGCAGCTTCGGGACTAGCGGAAGCGAGCAGTACTTC
>TRBJ2-3|TRBV5-1|NA|TRBD2
CASTPGGGATDTQYF
TGCGCCAGCACCCCGGGCGGGGGGGCGACAGATACGCAGTATTTT
>TRBJ2-5|TRBV5-1|NA|TRBD2
CASSSTSGGETQYF
TGCGCCAGCAGCTCGACTAGCGGGGGAGAGACCCAGTACTTC
>TRBJ1-2|TRBV28|few|NA
CASRGQSYGYTF
TGTGCCAGCAGGGGGCAGTCCTATGGCTACACCTTC
>TRBJ2-5|TRBV7-6|NA|TRBD2
CASSLVSSGESLGSPETQYF
TGTGCCAGCAGCTTAGTTAGTAGCGGGGAATCCTTGGGCTCGCCGGAGACCCAGTACTTC
>TRBJ2-2|TRBV4-2|NA|TRBD2
CASSPWTSGNTGELFF
TGTGCCAGCAGCCCCTGGACTAGCGGTAACACCGGGGAGCTGTTTTTT
>TRBJ2-3|TRBV6-5|NA|TRBD1
CASSYGQGGRDTQYF
TGTGCCAGCAGTTACGGACAGGGAGGAAGAGATACGCAGTATTTT
>TRBJ2-7|TRBV7-2|once|NA
CASSSYGGGAYEQYF
TGTGCCAGCAGCTCCTACGGGGGAGGAGCCTACGAGCAGTACTTC
>TRBJ1-4|TRBV7-9|NA|TRBD1
CASSSIDRGREEKLFF
TGTGCCAGCAGCTCAATCGACAGGGGGCGGGAAGAAAAACTGTTTTTT
>TRBJ2-1|TRBV2|NA|TRBD2
CASSDPLAGADEQFF
TGTGCCAGCAGTGATCCGCTAGCGGGAGCGGATGAGCAGTTCTTC
>TRBJ2-1|TRBV7-2|NA|NA
CASSFSSYNEQFF
TGTGCCAGCAGCTTTAGTTCCTACAATGAGCAGTTCTTC
>TRBJ2-5|TRBV5-1|once|TRBD1
CASSWGTGQGLKQTQYF
TGCGCCAGCAGCTGGGGGACCGGACAGGGCTTAAAGCAGACCCAGTACTTC
>TRBJ1-2|TRBV6-1|NA|TRBD1
CASPRDRGMDGYTF
TGTGCCAGCCCCCGGGACAGGGGGATGGATGGCTACACCTTC
>TRBJ2-1|TRBV29-1|once|NA
CSAEGYRAPDNEQFF
TGCAGCGCCGAGGGGTACAGGGCCCCCGACAATGAGCAGTTCTTC
>TRBJ2-1|TRBV6-5|NA|TRBD2
CASSYSRTSGNEQFF
TGTGCCAGCAGTTACTCAAGGACTAGCGGCAATGAGCAGTTCTTC
>TRBJ2-3|TRBV4-2|NA|TRBD2
CASSQGIAGGVTDTQYF
TGTGCCAGCAGCCAAGGGATAGCGGGAGGGGTGACCGATACGCAGTATTTT
>TRBJ2-2|TRBV19|NA|NA
CASMVQGLGELFF
TGTGCCAGTATGGTGCAGGGGCTGGGGGAGCTGTTTTTT
>TRBJ2-4|TRBV14|NA|NA
CASSELPTPNIQYF
TGTGCCAGCAGCGAACTCCCCACCCCAAACATTCAGTACTTC
>TRBJ1-5|TRBV18|NA|NA
CASSQKEAGVLPQHF
TGTGCCAGCTCACAAAAGGAGGCAGGGGTTCTACCCCAGCATTTT
>TRBJ1-2|TRBV28|NA|NA
CASSWGQSFYGYTF
TGTGCCAGCAGTTGGGGACAAAGCTTCTATGGCTACACCTTC